These 32 T cell receptor beta chains originate from one sample sequenced in a study of read filtering for tumor transcriptome and immune sequencing. The library was built from approximately 400 ng RNA with molecular barcoded adaptors for alpha/delta and beta/gamma chains. TCRdb re-derived calls from the reads in MiXCR, one entry per CDR3 protein. The sample carries roughly 41,000 distinct CDR3 sequences, approximately 14% recorded once. The sequenced material came from a population of CD138-negative cells sorted from bone marrow. The source of these receptors is a donor over 35 with multiple myeloma.

In this sample, this clonotype turned up many times. V usage is TRBV7-6 and J usage is TRBJ2-3, with 8 bases aligning to TRBD2. With 5 bases clipped from V and 7 bases from J, the junction kept 8 bases outside the gene matches. CDR3 length: 14 amino acids. Per germline, CDR1 SGHVS and CDR2 FNYEAQ. The CDR3 sequence is CASSEAGGTYTQYF. The CDR3 DNA sequence: TGTGCCAGCAGCGAGGCGGGAGGAACGTATACGCAGTATTTT.

This clonotype was found many times. The CDR3 sequence is CASSREGSYGYTF. CDR3 in DNA: TGTGCCAGCAGCCGGGAAGGGAGCTATGGCTACACCTTC. The chain has TRBV3-1 and TRBJ1-2; D uncertain. The CDR3 length is 13 residues. V lost 4 bases and J 4 bases, leaving 10 bases between the germline ends. The V gene's germline CDR1 is LGHDT and CDR2 YNNKEL (reference sequence).

This clonotype occurred many times. The V and J genes are TRBV25-1 and TRBJ2-7; 8 bases are shared with TRBD2. J lost 4 bases, V lost 3 bases, and 8 bases had no gene match. Germline loops: CDR1 MGHDK, CDR2 SYGVNS. CDR3 length: 15 amino acids. CDR3 in DNA: TGTGCCAGCAGTGACACCGGGACTAGAGCTTACGAGCAGTACTTC. Amino acids: CASSDTGTRAYEQYF.

This rearrangement joins TRBV24-1 to TRBJ2-5, with TRBD1 matching over 8 bases. CDR1 is KGHDR and CDR2 is SFDVKD in the germline V gene. The CDR3 totals 19 residues. J gave up 5 bases and V 4 bases, and 20 bases lay outside the gene matches. In DNA form, the CDR3 reads TGTGCCACCAGTGACCCTCGAACCAGTACCGGGACAGGAGGGGAGACCCAGTACTTC. It codes for CATSDPRTSTGTGGETQYF.

The CDR3 DNA follows: TGTGCCAGCAGTGTACAGGGCATGGCCAAAAACATTCAGTACTTC. Residues: CASSVQGMAKNIQYF. The chain combines TRBV25-1 with TRBJ2-4; D possibly corresponds to TRBD1 (6 bases). V was shortened by 4 bases and J by 1 base, with 11 bases between the two germline ends. The CDR3 covers 15 residues. Germline loops: CDR1 MGHDK, CDR2 SYGVNS.

This clonotype was counted between two and nine times. The J gene is TRBJ2-1, the V gene TRBV10-2; 14 nucleotides align to TRBD2. The CDR3 is 16 residues long. The germline V gene encodes CDR1 WSHSY and CDR2 SAAADI. The junction had 9 bases not matched to a gene; V was cut back by 7 bases and J by 7 bases. DNA for the CDR3: TGCGCCAGCACTTCGGGACTAGCGGGAGTCAGGAATGAGCAGTTCTTC. This codes for CASTSGLAGVRNEQFF.

This clonotype was found many times. The genes are TRBV9 and TRBJ2-5; 7 bases are shared with TRBD2. Germline loops: CDR1 SGDLS, CDR2 YYNGEE. After removal of 4 bases from V and 2 bases from J, the junction contained 5 bases not matched to a gene. This CDR3 has 14 amino acids. CDR3 nucleotides: TGTGCCAGCAGCCCTCAAGCGGGACAAGAGACCCAGTACTTC. As protein: CASSPQAGQETQYF.

This clonotype has ten or more counts. This chain joins TRBV7-2 and TRBJ2-1; 9 bases fit TRBD2. After removal of 4 bases from V and 6 bases from J, the junction contained 13 bases not matched to a gene. Germline assignment: CDR1 SGHTA and CDR2 FQGNSA. The CDR3 length is 17 residues. CDR3 amino acids: CASSSPPGLASPNEQFF. The CDR3 DNA is TGTGCCAGCAGCTCGCCCCCGGGACTAGCTTCCCCCAATGAGCAGTTCTTC.

Concerning this clonotype: A clone one base away is much larger, so this may be a read error. The chain recombines TRBV7-2 with TRBJ2-3; 9 positions agree with TRBD1. The germline CDR1 and CDR2 sequences are SGHTA and FQGNSA. The length of the CDR3 is 15 residues. The CDR3 DNA is TGTGTCAGCAGCATACAGGGGGCGCGAACAGATACGCAGTATTTT. It specifies CVSSIQGARTDTQYF.

This clonotype was counted only a few times. The chain employs TRBV23-1 and TRBJ2-3, with 7 bases fitting TRBD2. TRBV23-1 qualifies as an ORF whose function is uncertain. V shed 3 bases, J shed 1 base, and the junction held 7 bases outside the gene matches. The CDR3 is 16 residues long. The CDR3 sequence is CASSQPRLAGTDTQYF. The CDR3 coding sequence is TGCGCCAGCAGTCAGCCCCGGCTAGCGGGCACAGATACGCAGTATTTT.

This clonotype appeared many times. The chain recombines TRBV12-3 or TRBV12-4 with TRBJ2-1; 9 bases line up with TRBD1. V gave up 4 bases and J gave up 10 bases; unmatched junction bases: 14. The CDR3 is made up of 16 amino acids. The CDR3: CASSSRTGVGYGEQFF. DNA for the CDR3: TGTGCCAGCAGTTCCCGGACAGGGGTGGGGTATGGAGAGCAGTTCTTC.

About this clonotype: A much more abundant neighbour one base away suggests this may be a read error. The V gene is TRBV7-2, the J gene TRBJ2-1; 12 nucleotides align to TRBD2. There are 15 residues in the CDR3. Germline CDR1 reads SGHTA; CDR2 reads FQGNSA. The V and J ends lost 5 bases and 7 bases, in that order; junction bases with no gene match: 6. CDR3 in amino acids: CASSTLAGGFNEQFF. CDR3 in DNA: TGTGCCAGCAGCACACTAGCGGGAGGATTTAATGAGCAGTTCTTC.

This clonotype was detected many times. This chain uses TRBV6-6 with TRBJ2-3, with D uncertain. Germline CDR1 MNHNY, CDR2 SVGAGI (reference sequence). V gave up 8 bases and J gave up 4 bases, with 10 bases separating them. The CDR3 has 12 amino acids. In DNA, the CDR3 is TGTGCCAGCTCGCAGAGGCCAGATACGCAGTATTTT. This translates into CASSQRPDTQYF.

This clonotype was counted many times. The V call is TRBV12-3 or TRBV12-4, the J call TRBJ2-1, with 7 positions matching TRBD2. The CDR3 length is 14 residues. Trimming removed 4 bases from V and 2 bases from J; junction bases left unmatched: 2. The CDR3 region has the DNA TGTGCCAGCAGTTGGGAGGGTCCCTACAATGAGCAGTTCTTC. As protein: CASSWEGPYNEQFF.

Details on this clonotype: A far larger clone is one base from this, pointing to a likely read error. This chain links TRBV11-2 with TRBJ1-6, with a tentative D call TRBD1 (5 bases). The CDR3 runs 15 residues. Per germline, CDR1 SGHAT and CDR2 FQNNGV. CDR3 in amino acids: CASSSGGRGWTEALF. CDR3 nucleotide sequence: TGTGCCAGCAGCTCGGGGGGACGGGGGTGGACTGAAGCTCTCTTT.

The chain joins TRBV12-5 to TRBJ2-7; maybe TRBD1 (5 bases). Germline V gene sequence: CDR1 LGHNT, CDR2 FRNRAP. The V gene lost 0 bases and the J gene lost 4 bases, with 16 bases spanning the gap. The CDR3 is made up of 16 amino acids. The CDR3 DNA follows: TGTGCTAGTGGTTTGGTACTTGGCCCCAGGGCTTACGAGCAGTACTTC. Translated, it gives CASGLVLGPRAYEQYF.

This clonotype was detected many times. V and J are TRBV5-1 and TRBJ1-1; TRBD1 aligns across 7 bases. The junction had 8 bases not matched to a gene; V was cut back by 1 base and J by 8 bases. The CDR3 consists of 14 residues. Germline values: CDR1 SGHRS, CDR2 YFSETQ. The CDR3 protein is CASSLRGPSVEAFF. CDR3 nucleotide sequence: TGCGCCAGCAGCTTGAGGGGGCCTTCGGTGGAAGCTTTCTTT.

This clonotype was picked up many times. This rearrangement joins TRBV7-8 to TRBJ2-1, with no clear D. Germline V gives CDR1 SGHVS, CDR2 FQNEAQ. V was clipped by 3 bases and J by 7 bases, with 7 bases between them. CDR3 size: 12 residues. The CDR3 is CASSFAKNEQFF. In nucleotides, the CDR3 is TGTGCCAGCAGCTTTGCTAAAAATGAGCAGTTCTTC.

This clonotype was seen ten or more times. J is TRBJ2-1 and V is TRBV29-1, with 8 bases lining up with TRBD2. This CDR3 comprises 16 residues. Looked up from germline, CDR1 is SQVTM and CDR2 is ANQGSEA. The trim removed 4 bases at V and 3 bases at J, leaving 11 bases unmatched. CDR3 nucleotide sequence: TGCAGCGTTGCGGGGGGGGGGGACTTGAACTACAATGAGCAGTTCTTC. Translation gives CSVAGGGDLNYNEQFF.

This clonotype came up many times. This chain uses TRBV6-5 with TRBJ2-7, with 10 positions matching TRBD1. V shed 2 bases, J shed 6 bases, and the junction held 7 bases outside the gene matches. CDR3 length: 15 residues. Germline values: CDR1 MNHEY, CDR2 SVGAGI. CDR3 sequence: CASSYVGTGEVEQYF. DNA for the CDR3: TGTGCCAGCAGTTACGTCGGGACAGGGGAGGTCGAGCAGTACTTC.

Here the CDR3 reads CASSVDGGLNQPQHF. CDR3 coding DNA: TGTGCCAGCAGCGTGGACGGGGGACTCAATCAGCCCCAGCATTTT. The gene calls are TRBV9 and TRBJ1-5; a weak D match, TRBD1 (5 bases). The V end lost 2 bases, the J end lost 3 bases, and 12 bases lay between the germline ends. The CDR3 has 15 amino acids. Germline assignment: CDR1 SGDLS and CDR2 YYNGEE.

This clonotype ranks as medium-sized. The rearrangement links TRBV2 to TRBJ2-1, with D unclear. CDR1 is SNHLY, CDR2 FYNNEI, per germline. V was pared by 7 bases and J by 6 bases, with 16 bases between. This CDR3 region has 14 residues. In nucleotides, the CDR3 is TGTGCCAGCACGCTCCCTTCCCTAGGCAATGAGCAGTTCTTC. Protein sequence: CASTLPSLGNEQFF.

The V call is TRBV9, the J call TRBJ2-7, with TRBD1 matching 9 bases. The CDR3 is 14 amino acids. Germline CDR1 SGDLS, CDR2 YYNGEE. V shed 3 bases, J shed 7 bases, and the junction held 8 bases outside the gene matches. CDR3 bases: TGTGCCAGCAGCGCGACTCGGACAGGGGTTGAGCAGTACTTC. This gives the protein CASSATRTGVEQYF.

This clonotype was detected a few times. Just one base apart from a much larger clone, this may be a read error. The CDR3 carries no conserved terminal phenylalanine or tryptophan, so it likely arises from a read error. The V gene is TRBV7-9, the J gene TRBJ2-7; a possible D gene is TRBD1 (5 bases). This CDR3 has 14 residues. The germline V and J ends were trimmed by 5 bases and 3 bases, with 14 bases remaining between them. Germline V CDR1 and CDR2: SEHNR, FQNEAQ (reference sequence). The CDR3 protein is CASSRVLQDYEQYL. In DNA form, the CDR3 reads TGTGCCAGCAGCCGGGTCCTACAGGACTACGAGCAGTACCTC.

This clonotype was seen ten or more times. The chain has TRBV19 and TRBJ2-2, with D unclear. Germline CDR1 reads LNHDA; CDR2 reads SQIVND (reference sequence). V was clipped by 3 bases and J by 7 bases, with 9 bases between them. This CDR3 has 13 residues. CDR3: CASSIMGNGELFF. The CDR3 DNA is TGTGCCAGTAGTATCATGGGTAACGGGGAGCTGTTTTTT.

Only a few counts were recorded for this clonotype. This sequence joins TRBV20-1 and TRBJ1-5; D not resolved. The CDR3 extends over 14 amino acids. Germline lookup yields CDR1 DFQATT and CDR2 SNEGSKA (reference sequence). Between the trimmed V and J ends, which lost 3 bases and 6 bases, there was a span of 15 bases. The CDR3 sequence: CSASPAGYGQPQHF. In DNA, the CDR3 is TGCAGTGCTAGCCCCGCGGGGTACGGTCAGCCCCAGCATTTT.

In regard to this clonotype: A far larger clone is one nucleotide away, so this likely arose from a read error. This chain's CDR3 is CASSEPAGVADTQYF. CDR3 coding DNA: TGTGCCAGCAGCGAGCCAGCGGGAGTTGCAGATACGCAGTATTTT. The V call is TRBV6-1, the J call TRBJ2-3, with TRBD2 matching over 8 bases. Trimming removed 6 bases from V and 4 bases from J; junction bases left unmatched: 9. Germline lookup yields CDR1 MNHNS and CDR2 SASEGT. This CDR3 has 15 residues.

With respect to this clonotype: This may be a read error, as it is one base from a much larger clone. This chain uses TRBV9 with TRBJ2-7, with no clear D. Germline V gives CDR1 SGDLS, CDR2 YYNGEE. V was pared by 4 bases and J by 4 bases, with 12 bases between. CDR3 size: 13 residues. CDR3 bases: TGTGCCAGCAGCCCTCGGGCCTCGTACGAGCAGTACTTC. It encodes CASSPRASYEQYF.

This clonotype was found many times. This chain uses TRBV20-1 with TRBJ2-1; 9 positions match TRBD2. Trimming cost V 0 bases and J 5 bases; bases outside gene matches: 17. CDR1 DFQATT and CDR2 SNEGSKA come from the germline V gene (reference sequence). The CDR3 totals 19 residues. The CDR3 coding sequence is TGCAGTGCTAGAGATCCTGGCGGGAGGGCGAATAGGGGAAACAATGAGCAGTTCTTC. Protein product: CSARDPGGRANRGNNEQFF.

This clonotype showed up many times. The genes are TRBV24-1 and TRBJ2-5; the match to TRBD2 covers 8 bases. The V gene end was trimmed by 10 bases and the J gene end by 2 bases; junction bases not matched to a gene: 8. The length of the CDR3 is 14 residues. Germline CDR1 reads KGHDR; CDR2 reads SFDVKD. The CDR3 nucleotides read TGTGCCACATCGGTAGCGGGGCGTCAAGAGACCCAGTACTTC. Its translation is CATSVAGRQETQYF.

This clonotype was detected a few times. J is TRBJ2-7 and V is TRBV11-2; D is undetermined. V was clipped by 5 bases and J by 2 bases, with 16 bases between them. Per germline, CDR1 SGHAT and CDR2 FQNNGV. This CDR3 comprises 15 residues. The CDR3 spells CASSPMGVAAYEQYF. In DNA form, the CDR3 reads TGTGCCAGCAGCCCCATGGGCGTTGCAGCCTACGAGCAGTACTTC. Complete variable domain (other parts from reference TRBV11-2 and TRBJ2-7): EAGVAQSPRYKIIEKRQSVAFWCNPISGHATLYWYQQILGQGPKLLIQFQNNGVVDDSQLPKDRFSAERLKGVDSTLKIQPAKLEDSAVYLCASSPMGVAAYEQYFGPGTRLTVT.

CDR3 sequence: CASSYPASGRISYNEQFF. The CDR3, as DNA: TGTGCCAGCAGTTACCCGGCTAGCGGGAGGATCTCCTACAATGAGCAGTTCTTC. The rearrangement links TRBV6-2 or TRBV6-3 to TRBJ2-1, with TRBD2 matching over 11 bases. In germline, CDR1 is MNHEY, CDR2 SVGEGT. The CDR3 runs to 18 residues. V was clipped by 2 bases and J by 0 bases; unmatched bases: 6.